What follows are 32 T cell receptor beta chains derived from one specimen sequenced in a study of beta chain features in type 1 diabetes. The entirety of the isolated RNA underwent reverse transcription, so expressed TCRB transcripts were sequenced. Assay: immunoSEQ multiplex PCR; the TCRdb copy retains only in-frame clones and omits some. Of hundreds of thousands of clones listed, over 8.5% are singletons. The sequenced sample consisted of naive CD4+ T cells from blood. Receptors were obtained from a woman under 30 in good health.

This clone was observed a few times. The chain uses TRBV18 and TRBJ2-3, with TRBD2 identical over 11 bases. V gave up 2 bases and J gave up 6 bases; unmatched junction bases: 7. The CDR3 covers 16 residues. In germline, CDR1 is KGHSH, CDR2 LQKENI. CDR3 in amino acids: CASSPTSGGRGDTQYF. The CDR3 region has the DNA TGTGCCAGCTCACCAACTAGCGGGGGCCGGGGCGATACGCAGTATTTT.

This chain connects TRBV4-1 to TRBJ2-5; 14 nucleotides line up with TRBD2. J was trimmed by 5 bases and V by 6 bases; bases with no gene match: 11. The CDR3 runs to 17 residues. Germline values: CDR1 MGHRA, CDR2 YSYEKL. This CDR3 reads CASSPGTSGSGGETQYF. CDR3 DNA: TGCGCCAGCAGTCCCGGGACTAGCGGGAGTGGTGGGGAGACCCAGTACTTC.

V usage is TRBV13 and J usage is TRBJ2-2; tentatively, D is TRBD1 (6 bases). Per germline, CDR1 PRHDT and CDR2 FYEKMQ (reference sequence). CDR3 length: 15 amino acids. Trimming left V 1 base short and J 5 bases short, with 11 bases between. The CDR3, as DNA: TGTGCCAGCAGCTTAGAGGGGGAATGGACCGGGGAGCTGTTTTTT. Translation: CASSLEGEWTGELFF. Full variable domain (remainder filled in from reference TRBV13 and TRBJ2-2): AAGVIQSPRHLIKEKRETATLKCYPIPRHDTVYWYQQGPGQDPQFLISFYEKMQSDKGSIPDRFSAQQFSDYHSELNMSSLELGDSALYFCASSLEGEWTGELFFGEGSRLTVL.

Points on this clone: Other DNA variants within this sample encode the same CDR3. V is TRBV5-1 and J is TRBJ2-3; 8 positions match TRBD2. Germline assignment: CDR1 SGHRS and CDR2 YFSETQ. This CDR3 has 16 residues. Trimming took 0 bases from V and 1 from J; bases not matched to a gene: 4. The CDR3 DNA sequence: TGCGCCAGCAGCTTGGAATCCGGGAGGGGCACAGATACGCAGTATTTT. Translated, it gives CASSLESGRGTDTQYF.

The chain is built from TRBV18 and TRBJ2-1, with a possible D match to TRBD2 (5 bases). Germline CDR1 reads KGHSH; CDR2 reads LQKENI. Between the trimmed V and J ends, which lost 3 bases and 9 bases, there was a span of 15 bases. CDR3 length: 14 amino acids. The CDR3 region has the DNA TGTGCCAGCTCACCCAACAGTCAAGGGAGTGAGCAGTTCTTC. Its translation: CASSPNSQGSEQFF.

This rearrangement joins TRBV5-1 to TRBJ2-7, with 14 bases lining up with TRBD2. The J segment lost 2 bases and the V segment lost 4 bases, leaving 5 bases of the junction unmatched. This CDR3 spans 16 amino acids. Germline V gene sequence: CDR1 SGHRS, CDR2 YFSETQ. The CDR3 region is CASSGGLAGGPYEQYF. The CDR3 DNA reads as TGCGCCAGCAGCGGAGGACTAGCGGGAGGCCCCTACGAGCAGTACTTC.

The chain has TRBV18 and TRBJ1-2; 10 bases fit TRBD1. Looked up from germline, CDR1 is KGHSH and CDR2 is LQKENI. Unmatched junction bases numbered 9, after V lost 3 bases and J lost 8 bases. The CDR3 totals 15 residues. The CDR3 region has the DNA TGTGCCAGCTCACCTTCGGGACAGGGGAAGGGAGGCTACACCTTC. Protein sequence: CASSPSGQGKGGYTF.

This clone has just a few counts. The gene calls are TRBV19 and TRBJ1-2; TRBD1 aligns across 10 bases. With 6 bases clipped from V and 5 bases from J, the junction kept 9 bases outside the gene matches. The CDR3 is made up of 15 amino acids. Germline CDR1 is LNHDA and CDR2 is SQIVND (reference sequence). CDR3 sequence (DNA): TGTGCCAGTAGCTCCCCAGGGACAGGGGATTATGGCTACACCTTC. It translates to CASSSPGTGDYGYTF.

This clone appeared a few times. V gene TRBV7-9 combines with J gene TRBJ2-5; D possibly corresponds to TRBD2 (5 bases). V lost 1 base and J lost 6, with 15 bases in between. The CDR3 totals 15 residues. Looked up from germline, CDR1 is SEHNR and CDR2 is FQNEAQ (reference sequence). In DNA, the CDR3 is TGTGCCAGCAGCTTAGACCGGCGGCTCGGGAAGACCCAGTACTTC. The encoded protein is CASSLDRRLGKTQYF.

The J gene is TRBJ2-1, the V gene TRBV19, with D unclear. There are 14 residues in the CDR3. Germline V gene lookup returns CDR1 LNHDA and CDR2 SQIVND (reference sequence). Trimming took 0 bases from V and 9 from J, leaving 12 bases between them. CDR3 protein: CASSIDPLASEQFF. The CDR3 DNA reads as TGTGCCAGTAGTATAGATCCCTTAGCTAGTGAGCAGTTCTTC.

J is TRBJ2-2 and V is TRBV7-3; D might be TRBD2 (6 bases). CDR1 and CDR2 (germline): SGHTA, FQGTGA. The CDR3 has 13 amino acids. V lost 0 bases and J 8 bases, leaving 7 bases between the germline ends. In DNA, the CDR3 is TGTGCCAGCAGCTTAACGCGGGGTGGGGAGCTGTTTTTT. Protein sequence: CASSLTRGGELFF.

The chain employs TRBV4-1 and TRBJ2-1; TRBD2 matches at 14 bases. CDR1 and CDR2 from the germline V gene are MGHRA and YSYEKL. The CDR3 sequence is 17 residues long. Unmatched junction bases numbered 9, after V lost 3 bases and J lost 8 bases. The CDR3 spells CASSQGRLAGGPDEQFF. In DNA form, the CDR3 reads TGCGCCAGCAGCCAGGGCCGACTAGCGGGAGGGCCCGATGAGCAGTTCTTC.

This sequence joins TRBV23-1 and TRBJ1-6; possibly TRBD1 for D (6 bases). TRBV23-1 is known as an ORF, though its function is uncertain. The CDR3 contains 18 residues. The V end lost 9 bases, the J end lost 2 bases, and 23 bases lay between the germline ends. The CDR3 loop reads CARSSGTQIVPYNSPLHF. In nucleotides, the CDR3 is TGCGCCAGGTCATCCGGGACACAAATTGTCCCCTATAATTCACCCCTCCACTTT.

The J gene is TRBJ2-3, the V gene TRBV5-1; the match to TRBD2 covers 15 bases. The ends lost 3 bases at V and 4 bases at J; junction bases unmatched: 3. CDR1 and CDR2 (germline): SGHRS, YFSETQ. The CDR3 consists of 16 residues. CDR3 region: CASSSGLAGGADTQYF. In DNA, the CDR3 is TGCGCCAGCAGCTCGGGACTAGCGGGAGGTGCAGATACGCAGTATTTT.

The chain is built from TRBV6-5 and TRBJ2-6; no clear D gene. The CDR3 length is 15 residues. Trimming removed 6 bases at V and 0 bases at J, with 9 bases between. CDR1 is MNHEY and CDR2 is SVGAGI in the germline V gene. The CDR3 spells CASRQESSGANVLTF. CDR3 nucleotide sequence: TGTGCCAGCAGGCAGGAAAGCTCTGGGGCCAACGTCCTGACTTTC.

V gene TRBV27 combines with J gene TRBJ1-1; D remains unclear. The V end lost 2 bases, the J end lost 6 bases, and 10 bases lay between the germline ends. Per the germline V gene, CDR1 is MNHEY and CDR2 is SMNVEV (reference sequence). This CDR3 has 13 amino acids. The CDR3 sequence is CASSLHLDAEAFF. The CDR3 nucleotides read TGTGCCAGCAGTTTACACCTAGACGCTGAAGCTTTCTTT.

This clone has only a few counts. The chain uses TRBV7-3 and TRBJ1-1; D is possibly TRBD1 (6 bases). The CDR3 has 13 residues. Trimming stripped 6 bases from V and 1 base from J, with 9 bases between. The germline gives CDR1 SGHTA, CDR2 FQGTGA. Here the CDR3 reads CASSRTANTEAFF. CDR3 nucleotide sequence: TGTGCCAGCAGTCGGACAGCGAACACTGAAGCTTTCTTT.

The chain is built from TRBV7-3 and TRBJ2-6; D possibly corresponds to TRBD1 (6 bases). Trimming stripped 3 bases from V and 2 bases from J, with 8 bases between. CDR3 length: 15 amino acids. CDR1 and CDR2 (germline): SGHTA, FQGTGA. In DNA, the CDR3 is TGTGCCAGCAGCTTGTCAGGGGCTGGGGCCAACGTCCTGACTTTC. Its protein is CASSLSGAGANVLTF. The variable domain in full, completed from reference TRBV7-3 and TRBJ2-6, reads GAGVSQTPSNKVTEKGKYVELRCDPISGHTALYWYRQSLGQGPEFLIYFQGTGAADDSGLPNDRFFAVRPEGSVSTLKIQRTERGDSAVYLCASSLSGAGANVLTFGAGSRLTVL.

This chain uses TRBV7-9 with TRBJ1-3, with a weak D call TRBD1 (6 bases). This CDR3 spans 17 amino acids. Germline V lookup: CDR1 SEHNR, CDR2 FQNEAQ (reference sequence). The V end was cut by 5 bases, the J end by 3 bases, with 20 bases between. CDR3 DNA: TGTGCCAGCAGCCCGACCGCCGGGACAAATTTTGGAAACACCATATATTTT. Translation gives CASSPTAGTNFGNTIYF.

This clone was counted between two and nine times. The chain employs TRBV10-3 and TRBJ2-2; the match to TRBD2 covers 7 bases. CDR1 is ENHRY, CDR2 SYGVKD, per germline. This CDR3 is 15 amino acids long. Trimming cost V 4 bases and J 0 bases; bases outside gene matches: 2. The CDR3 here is CAISVAGANTGELFF. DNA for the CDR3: TGTGCCATCAGTGTGGCGGGGGCGAACACCGGGGAGCTGTTTTTT.

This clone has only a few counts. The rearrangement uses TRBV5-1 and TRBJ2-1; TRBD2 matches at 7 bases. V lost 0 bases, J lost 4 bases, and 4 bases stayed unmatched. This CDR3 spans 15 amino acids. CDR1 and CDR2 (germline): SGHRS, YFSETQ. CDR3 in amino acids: CASSLEASGYNEQFF. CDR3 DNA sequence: TGCGCCAGCAGCTTGGAGGCTAGCGGATACAATGAGCAGTTCTTC.

Written as DNA, the CDR3 is TGTGCCAGTAGTGTCGACAGGGGTGGCTACACCTTC. Its translation is CASSVDRGGYTF. The V gene is TRBV19, the J gene TRBJ1-2, with 8 bases matching TRBD1. Unmatched junction bases numbered 3, after V lost 5 bases and J lost 7 bases. This CDR3 contains 12 residues. The V gene's germline CDR1 is LNHDA and CDR2 SQIVND (reference sequence).

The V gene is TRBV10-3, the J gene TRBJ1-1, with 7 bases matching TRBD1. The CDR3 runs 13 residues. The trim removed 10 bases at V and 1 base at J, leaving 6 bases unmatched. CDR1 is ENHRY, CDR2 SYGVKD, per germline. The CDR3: CATQGQENTEAFF. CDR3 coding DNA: TGTGCCACACAGGGGCAGGAGAACACTGAAGCTTTCTTT.

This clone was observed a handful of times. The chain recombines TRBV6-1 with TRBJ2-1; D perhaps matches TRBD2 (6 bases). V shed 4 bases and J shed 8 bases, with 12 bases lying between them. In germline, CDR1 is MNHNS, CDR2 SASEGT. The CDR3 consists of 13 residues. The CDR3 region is CASSGGGFYEQFF. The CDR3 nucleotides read TGTGCCAGCAGTGGAGGAGGGTTTTATGAGCAGTTCTTC.

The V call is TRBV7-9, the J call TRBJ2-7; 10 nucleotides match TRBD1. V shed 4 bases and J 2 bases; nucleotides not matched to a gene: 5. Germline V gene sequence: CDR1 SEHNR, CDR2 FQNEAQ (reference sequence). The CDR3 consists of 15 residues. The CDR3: CASSSGQGGAYEQYF. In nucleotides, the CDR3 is TGTGCCAGCAGCTCCGGACAGGGGGGGGCCTACGAGCAGTACTTC.

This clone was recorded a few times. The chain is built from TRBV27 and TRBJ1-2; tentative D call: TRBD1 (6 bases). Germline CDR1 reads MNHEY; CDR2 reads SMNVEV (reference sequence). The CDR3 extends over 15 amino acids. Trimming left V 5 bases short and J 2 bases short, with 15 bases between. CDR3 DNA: TGTGCCAGCAGTCCGAAGGCTACAGGGAACTATGGCTACACCTTC. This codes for CASSPKATGNYGYTF.

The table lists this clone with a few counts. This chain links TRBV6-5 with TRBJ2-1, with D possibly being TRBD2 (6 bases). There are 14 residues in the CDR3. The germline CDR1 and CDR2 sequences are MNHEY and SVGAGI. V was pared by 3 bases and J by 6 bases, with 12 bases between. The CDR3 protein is CASSYRRDSNEQFF. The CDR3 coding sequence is TGTGCCAGCAGTTATCGCCGGGACTCCAATGAGCAGTTCTTC.

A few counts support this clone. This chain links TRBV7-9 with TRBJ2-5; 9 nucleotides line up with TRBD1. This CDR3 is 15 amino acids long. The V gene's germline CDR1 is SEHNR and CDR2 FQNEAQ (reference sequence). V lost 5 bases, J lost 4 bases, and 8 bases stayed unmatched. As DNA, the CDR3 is TGTGCCAGCAGCCCAAACCCGACAGGGGGAGAGACCCAGTACTTC. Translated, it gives CASSPNPTGGETQYF.

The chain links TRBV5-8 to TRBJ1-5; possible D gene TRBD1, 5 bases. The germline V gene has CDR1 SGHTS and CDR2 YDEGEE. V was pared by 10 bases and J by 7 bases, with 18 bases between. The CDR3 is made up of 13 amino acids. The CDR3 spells CASGRVPGQPQHF. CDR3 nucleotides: TGTGCCTCAGGCAGGGTGCCGGGCCAGCCCCAGCATTTT.

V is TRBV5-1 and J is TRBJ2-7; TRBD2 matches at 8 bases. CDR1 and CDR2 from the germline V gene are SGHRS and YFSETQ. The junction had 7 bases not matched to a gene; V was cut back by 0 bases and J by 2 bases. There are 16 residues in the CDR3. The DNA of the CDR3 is TGCGCCAGCAGCTTGGGCACTAGCGGCATAACCTACGAGCAGTACTTC. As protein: CASSLGTSGITYEQYF.

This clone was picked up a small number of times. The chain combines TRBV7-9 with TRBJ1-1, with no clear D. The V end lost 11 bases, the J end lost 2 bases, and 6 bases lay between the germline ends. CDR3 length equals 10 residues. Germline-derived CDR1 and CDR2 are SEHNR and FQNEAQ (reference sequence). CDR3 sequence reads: CAVGNTEAFF. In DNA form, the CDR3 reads TGTGCCGTGGGCAACACTGAAGCTTTCTTT.

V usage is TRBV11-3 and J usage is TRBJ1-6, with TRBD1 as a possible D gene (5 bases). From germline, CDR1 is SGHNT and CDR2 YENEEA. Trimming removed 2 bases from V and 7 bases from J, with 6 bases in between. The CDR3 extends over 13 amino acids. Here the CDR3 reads CASSLKGNSPLHF. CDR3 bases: TGTGCCAGCAGCTTAAAGGGGAATTCACCCCTCCACTTT.